The rows below give T cell receptor beta chains drawn from one sample of a study of OX40 agonist ivuxolimab in advanced cancers. Measured with immunoSEQ multiplex PCR; TCRdb has only the in-frame clones, and not every one. This table has under 80,000 clones, around 89% appearing once. The specimen comprised CD4+ or CD8+ T cells sorted from blood, sampled in a trial of the OX40 agonist ivuxolimab. The receptors derive from an adult with an advanced solid tumor such as melanoma, head and neck, liver or kidney cancer. Both conserved end residues are part of each CDR3. A D gene is named only where the DNA matches it firmly. Rows may omit the clone size; those that give it use once, few, many or a size class.

D	size	V	J	DNA	CDR3
NA	NA	TRBV11-2	TRBJ2-3	TGTGCCAGCAGCTCCTATTCGACAGATACGCAGTATTTT	CASSSYSTDTQYF
NA	NA	TRBV27	TRBJ1-2	TGTGCCAGCAGTTTAAGCAGGTGGGACGGCTACACCTTC	CASSLSRWDGYTF
TRBD1	once	TRBV4-3	TRBJ1-4	TGCGCCAGCAGCCCAACGACAGGGTTGGTCGAAAAACTGTTTTTT	CASSPTTGLVEKLFF
TRBD1	NA	TRBV18	TRBJ1-2	TGTGCCAGCTCACTGGACAGGGTAAATGGCTACACCTTC	CASSLDRVNGYTF
NA	NA	TRBV27	TRBJ1-5	TGTGCCAGCAGTTTTTCAATGTTCGGGCCCCAGCATTTT	CASSFSMFGPQHF
TRBD2	NA	TRBV28	TRBJ2-1	TGTGCCAGCAGTCCCGTAACTAGCGGAGACTACAATGAGCAGTTCTTC	CASSPVTSGDYNEQFF
TRBD1	NA	TRBV5-8	TRBJ1-1	TGTGCCAGCAGCAGACAGGGGAGCTGGACTGAAGCTTTCTTT	CASSRQGSWTEAFF
NA	once	TRBV7-8	TRBJ2-3	TGTGCCAGCAGTGGGGTTGGGGGGATCATTTTTGATACGCAGTATTTT	CASSGVGGIIFDTQYF
NA	NA	TRBV27	TRBJ2-2	TGTGCCAGCAGTTTATCTGACACCGGGGAGCTGTTTTTT	CASSLSDTGELFF
TRBD1	NA	TRBV6-5	TRBJ1-2	TGTGCCAGCAGTTACTCGGAGGGGGCCTATGGCTACACCTTC	CASSYSEGAYGYTF
NA	NA	TRBV2	TRBJ2-6	TGTGCCAGCAGTGAAGCGCTTTGGGGGGACAGCTCTGGGGCCAACGTCCTGACTTTC	CASSEALWGDSSGANVLTF
NA	NA	TRBV13	TRBJ1-1	TGTGCCAGCAGCTTTGGACCCACTGAAGCTTTCTTT	CASSFGPTEAFF
TRBD2	NA	TRBV2	TRBJ2-7	TGTGCCAGCAGTGCCGTAGCGGGAGGGGCCGCCTACGAGCAGTACTTC	CASSAVAGGAAYEQYF
NA	NA	TRBV27	TRBJ1-1	TGTGCCAGCAGCCCCTCCTGGGACACTGAAGCTTTCTTT	CASSPSWDTEAFF
TRBD2	NA	TRBV27	TRBJ2-7	TGTGCCAGCAGTATTACTAGCGGGAGGATCGACGAGCAGTACTTC	CASSITSGRIDEQYF
NA	NA	TRBV28	TRBJ1-1	TGTGCCAGCAGTCTAGTTGAGGGCAGGGAGACTGAAGCTTTCTTT	CASSLVEGRETEAFF
NA	NA	TRBV2	TRBJ2-5	TGTGCCAGCAGTGAAAGACAGTTAAAAGATCAAGAGACCCAGTACTTC	CASSERQLKDQETQYF
NA	once	TRBV9	TRBJ2-3	TGTGCCAGCAGCGCCCCGGGCCGCACAGATACGCAGTATTTT	CASSAPGRTDTQYF
TRBD1	NA	TRBV11-2	TRBJ2-7	TGTGCCAGCAGCCCACGGACAGGAGCTAGCTACGAGCAGTACTTC	CASSPRTGASYEQYF
NA	NA	TRBV13	TRBJ1-2	TGTGCCAGCAGCTTCCGGGACGGCCTTGGCTACACCTTC	CASSFRDGLGYTF
TRBD2	NA	TRBV4-3	TRBJ2-7	TGCGCCAGCAGCCAAGGACTAGCGGGAGGGTTCCAGCAGTACTTC	CASSQGLAGGFQQYF
NA	NA	TRBV7-9	TRBJ2-1	TGTGCCAGCAGCCCGACTAGTGACAATGAGCAGTTCTTC	CASSPTSDNEQFF
NA	NA	TRBV11-1	TRBJ2-7	TGTGCCAGCAGCTTAGGGATGACCTACGAGCAGTACTTC	CASSLGMTYEQYF
TRBD1	once	TRBV28	TRBJ1-4	TGTGCCAGCAGTTCGATATCAACAGGGGAAACTAATGAAAAACTGTTTTTT	CASSSISTGETNEKLFF
TRBD1	once	TRBV4-3	TRBJ2-3	TGCGCCAGCAGCACCGGGACAGGGGCCACAGATACGCAGTATTTT	CASSTGTGATDTQYF
NA	NA	TRBV4-1	TRBJ1-1	TGCGCCAGCAGCGCCGTACAGGGCCGTGAAGCTTTCTTT	CASSAVQGREAFF
NA	NA	TRBV28	TRBJ1-5	TGTGCCAGCAGTTTGGGTAGCAATCAGCCCCAGCATTTT	CASSLGSNQPQHF
NA	NA	TRBV4-3	TRBJ2-7	TGCGCCAGCAGCCAAGATAGGGGCAGGGCTTACGAGCAGTACTTC	CASSQDRGRAYEQYF
NA	NA	TRBV12-5	TRBJ1-4	TGTGCTAGTGGTCAGGGAAATGAAAAACTGTTTTTT	CASGQGNEKLFF
NA	NA	TRBV6-6	TRBJ1-1	TGTGCCAGCAGTTACATAAAGCAGAACACTGAAGCTTTCTTT	CASSYIKQNTEAFF
TRBD1	NA	TRBV9	TRBJ1-2	TGTGCCAGCAGCGCCGGACAGGACTTAAACTATGGCTACACCTTC	CASSAGQDLNYGYTF
NA	NA	TRBV20-1	TRBJ1-2	TGCAGTGCTCCCTACTATGGCTACACCTTC	CSAPYYGYTF
NA	NA	TRBV9	TRBJ2-3	TGTGCCAGCAGCGTAACACAGGGCACAGATACGCAGTATTTT	CASSVTQGTDTQYF
NA	NA	TRBV21-1	TRBJ1-4	TGTGCCAGCAGCGCCTCCCGCGTACCACAGGGGAATGAAAAACTGTTTTTT	CASSASRVPQGNEKLFF
NA	NA	TRBV7-2	TRBJ2-1	TGTGCCAGCAGCAGCCACGCCAGGGATCCATCCTCCTACAATGAGCAGTTCTTC	CASSSHARDPSSYNEQFF
NA	NA	TRBV9	TRBJ1-2	TGTGCCAGCAGCGTAGGGGCCGGGGACCCTCGCTGGGGCTACACCTTC	CASSVGAGDPRWGYTF
NA	few	TRBV7-9	TRBJ1-5	TGTGCCAGCAGCTTAGGAGTAGGATGGCCCCAGCATTTT	CASSLGVGWPQHF
TRBD1	NA	TRBV27	TRBJ1-2	TGTGCCAGCAGTTCAACAGGGGGGAACTATGGCTACACCTTC	CASSSTGGNYGYTF
TRBD1	once	TRBV6-5	TRBJ2-3	TGTGCCAGCAGCGGACAGGGGGCGACAGATACGCAGTATTTT	CASSGQGATDTQYF
TRBD2	NA	TRBV27	TRBJ2-7	TGTGCCAGCAGCTTACTAGCGGGAGTACCCTACGAGCAGTACTTC	CASSLLAGVPYEQYF
NA	NA	TRBV14	TRBJ2-5	TGTGCCAGCAGCCAAGATCTGTTAGTAATGGAGACCCAGTACTTC	CASSQDLLVMETQYF
NA	NA	TRBV27	TRBJ2-7	TGTGCCAGCAGTGAAGGGTACGAGCAGTACTTC	CASSEGYEQYF
NA	NA	TRBV11-2	TRBJ2-7	TGTGCCAGCAGCTTAGAATACTCACCAGAATACGAGCAGTACTTC	CASSLEYSPEYEQYF